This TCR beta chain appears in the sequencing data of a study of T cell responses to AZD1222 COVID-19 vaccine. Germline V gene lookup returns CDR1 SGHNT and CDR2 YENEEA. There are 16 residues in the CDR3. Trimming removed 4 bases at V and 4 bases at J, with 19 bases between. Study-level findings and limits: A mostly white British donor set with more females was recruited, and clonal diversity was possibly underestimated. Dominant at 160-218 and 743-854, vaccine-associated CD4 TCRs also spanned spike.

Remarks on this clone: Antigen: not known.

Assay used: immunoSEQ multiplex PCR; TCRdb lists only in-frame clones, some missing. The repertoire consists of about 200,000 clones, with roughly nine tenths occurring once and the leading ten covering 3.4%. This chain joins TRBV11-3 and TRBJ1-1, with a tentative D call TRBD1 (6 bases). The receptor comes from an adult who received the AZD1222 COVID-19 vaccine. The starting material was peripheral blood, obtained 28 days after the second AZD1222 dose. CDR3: CASSWGRGARSTEAFF. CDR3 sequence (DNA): TGTGCCAGCAGCTGGGGGAGGGGGGCAAGGAGCACTGAAGCTTTCTTT. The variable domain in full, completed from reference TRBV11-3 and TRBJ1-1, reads EAGVVQSPRYKIIEKKQPVAFWCNPISGHNTLYWYLQNLGQGPELLIRYENEEAVDDSQLPKDRFSAERLKGVDSTLKIQPAELGDSAVYLCASSWGRGARSTEAFFGQGTRLTVV.